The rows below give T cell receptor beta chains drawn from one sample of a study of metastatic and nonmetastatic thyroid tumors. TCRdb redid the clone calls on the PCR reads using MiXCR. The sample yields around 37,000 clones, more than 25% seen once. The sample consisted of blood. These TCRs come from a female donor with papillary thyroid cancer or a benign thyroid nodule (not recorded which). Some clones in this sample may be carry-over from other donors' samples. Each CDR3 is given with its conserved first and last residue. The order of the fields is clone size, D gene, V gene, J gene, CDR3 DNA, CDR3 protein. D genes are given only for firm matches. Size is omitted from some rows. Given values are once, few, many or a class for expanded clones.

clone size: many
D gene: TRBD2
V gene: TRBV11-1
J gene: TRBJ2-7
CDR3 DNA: TGTGCCAGCAGCGGAACTAGCGGTAAATTCTTCTACGAGCAGTACTTC
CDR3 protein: CASSGTSGKFFYEQYF

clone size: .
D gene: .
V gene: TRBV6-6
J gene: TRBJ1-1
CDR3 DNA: TGTGCCAGCAGTTCCCTAGGTTCCGGGGACACTGAAGCTTTCTTT
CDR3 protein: CASSSLGSGDTEAFF

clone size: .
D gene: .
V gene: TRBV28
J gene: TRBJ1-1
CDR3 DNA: TGTGCCAGCATCCCCAGACAGAACACTGAAGCTTTCTTT
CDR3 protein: CASIPRQNTEAFF

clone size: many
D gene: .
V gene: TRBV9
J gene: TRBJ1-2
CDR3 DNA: TGTGCCAGCAGCCCTCCGGGGGCTGAAATGTATGGCTACACCTTC
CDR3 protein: CASSPPGAEMYGYTF

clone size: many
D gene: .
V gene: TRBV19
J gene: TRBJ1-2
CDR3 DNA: TGTGCCAGTACCCACAACGGACACCTAAACTATGGCTACACCTTC
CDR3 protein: CASTHNGHLNYGYTF

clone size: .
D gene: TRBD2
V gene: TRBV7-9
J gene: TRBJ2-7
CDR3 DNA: TGTGCCACGGGGACTAGCGGGAAGTCCGAGCAGTACTTC
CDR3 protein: CATGTSGKSEQYF

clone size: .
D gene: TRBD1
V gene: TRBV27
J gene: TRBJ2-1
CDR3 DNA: TGTGCCAGCAGTTTGGGGACAGGGCATAATGAGCAGTTCTTC
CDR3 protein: CASSLGTGHNEQFF

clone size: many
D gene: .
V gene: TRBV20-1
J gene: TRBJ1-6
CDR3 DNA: TGCAGTGCTAAGGTTGGCAGAAATAATTCACCCCTCCACTTT
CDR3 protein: CSAKVGRNNSPLHF

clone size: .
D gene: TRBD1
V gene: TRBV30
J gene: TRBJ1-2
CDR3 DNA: TGTGCCTGGAGTAACCTTCAGGGGGTCTATGGCTACACCTTC
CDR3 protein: CAWSNLQGVYGYTF

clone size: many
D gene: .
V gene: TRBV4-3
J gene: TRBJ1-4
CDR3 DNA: TGCGCCAGCAGCCAAGAGCGGCGGGGACATTTTGTTTTT
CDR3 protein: CASSQERRGHFVF

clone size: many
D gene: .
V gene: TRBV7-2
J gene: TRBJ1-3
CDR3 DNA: TGTGCCAGCAGCTTAGGGGTCTCTGGAAACACCATATATTTT
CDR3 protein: CASSLGVSGNTIYF

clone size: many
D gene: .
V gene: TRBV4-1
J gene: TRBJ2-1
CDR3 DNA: TGCGCCAGCAGCCAAAGAGTGTACAATGAGCAGTTCTTC
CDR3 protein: CASSQRVYNEQFF

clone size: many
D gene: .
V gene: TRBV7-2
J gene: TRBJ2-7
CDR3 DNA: TGTGCCAGCAGGCCAGAAGGGCTGTCTACTCGCTACGAGCAGTACTTC
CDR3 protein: CASRPEGLSTRYEQYF

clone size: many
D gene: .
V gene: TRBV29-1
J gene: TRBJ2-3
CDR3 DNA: TGCAGCGTTCTACCTAGCACAGATACGCAGTATTTT
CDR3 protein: CSVLPSTDTQYF

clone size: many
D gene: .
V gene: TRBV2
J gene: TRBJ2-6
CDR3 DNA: TGTGCCAGCGGCATCGATGACTCTGGGGCCAACGTCCTGACTTTC
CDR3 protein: CASGIDDSGANVLTF

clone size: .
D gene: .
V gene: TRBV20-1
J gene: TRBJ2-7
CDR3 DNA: TGCAGTGCTGAACAATTAGGAGGGTATGAGCATTACTTC
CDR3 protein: CSAEQLGGYEHYF

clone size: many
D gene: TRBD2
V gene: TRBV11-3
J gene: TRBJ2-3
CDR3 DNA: TGTGCCAGCAGCTTAGGGGTTATGGCGGGGGGGCAGTCAGATACGCAGTATTTT
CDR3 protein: CASSLGVMAGGQSDTQYF